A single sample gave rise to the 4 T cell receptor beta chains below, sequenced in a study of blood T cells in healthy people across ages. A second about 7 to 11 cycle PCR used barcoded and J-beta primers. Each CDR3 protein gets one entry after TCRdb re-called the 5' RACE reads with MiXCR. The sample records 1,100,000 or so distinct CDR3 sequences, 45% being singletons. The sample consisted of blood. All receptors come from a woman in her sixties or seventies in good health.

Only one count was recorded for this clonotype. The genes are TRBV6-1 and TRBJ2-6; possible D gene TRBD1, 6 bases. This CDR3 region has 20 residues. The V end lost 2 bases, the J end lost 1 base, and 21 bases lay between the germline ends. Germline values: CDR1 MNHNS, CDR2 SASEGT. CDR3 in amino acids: CASSERSGVGLGSGANVLTF. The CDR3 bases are TGTGCCAGCAGTGAAAGATCAGGGGTTGGGCTTGGGTCTGGGGCCAACGTCCTGACTTTC.

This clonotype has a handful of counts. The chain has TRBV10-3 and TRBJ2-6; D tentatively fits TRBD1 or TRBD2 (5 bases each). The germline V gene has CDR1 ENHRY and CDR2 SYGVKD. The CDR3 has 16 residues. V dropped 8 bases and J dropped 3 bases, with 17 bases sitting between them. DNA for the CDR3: TGTGCCATCCGGACTCCGACAGACTTTGGGGCCAACGTCCTGACTTTC. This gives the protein CAIRTPTDFGANVLTF.

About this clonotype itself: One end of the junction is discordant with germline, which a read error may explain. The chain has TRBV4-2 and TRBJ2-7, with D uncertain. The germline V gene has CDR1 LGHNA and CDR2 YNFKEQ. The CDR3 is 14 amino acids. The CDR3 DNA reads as TGTGCCAGCAGCCAAGATCTGGTGCCCTACGGGCAGTACTTC. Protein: CASSQDLVPYGQYF.

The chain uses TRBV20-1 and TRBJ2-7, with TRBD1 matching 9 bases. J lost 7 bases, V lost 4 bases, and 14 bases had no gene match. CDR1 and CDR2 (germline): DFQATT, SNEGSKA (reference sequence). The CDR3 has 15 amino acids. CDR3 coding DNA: TGCAGTGCTAAGGAGCCGGGACAGGGTTTGGGGGAGCAGTACTTC. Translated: CSAKEPGQGLGEQYF.